The 13 T cell receptor beta chains listed next were all sequenced from one sample in a study of regulatory T cells in long-lasting Graves disease. Arm-PCR of CDR3 regions and iRepertoire HTBI primers were used to build TCR beta libraries. Each CDR3 protein gets one entry after TCRdb re-called the multiplex PCR reads with MiXCR. This table holds some 370,000 distinct CDR3 sequences, roughly 20% found once. Time point meaning: persistent/refractory GD, antithyroid drugs over 5 years with positive TRAb. Preparation of the TCR library used RNA extracted from PBMCs. Sequences were derived from peripheral blood mononuclear cells (PBMCs), sampled when the disease was refractory, from a patient treated with antithyroid drugs. The source is a female donor with Graves disease.

This clonotype was seen at least ten times. This chain uses TRBV15 with TRBJ1-5, with D possibly TRBD1 on 6 matching bases. V lost 4 bases to trimming and J lost 2 bases, with 12 bases between them. The V gene's germline CDR1 is LNHNV and CDR2 YYDKDF (reference sequence). The CDR3 has 15 amino acids. The CDR3 is CATSISRQGNQPQHF. DNA for the CDR3: TGTGCCACCAGCATCTCCCGACAGGGCAATCAGCCCCAGCATTTT.

Turning to this clonotype: It may be a read error: a sequence one base away is much more abundant. This chain joins TRBV2 and TRBJ2-5; 9 nucleotides line up with TRBD2. The length of the CDR3 is 14 residues. CDR1 SNHLY and CDR2 FYNNEI come from the germline V gene. V dropped 6 bases and J dropped 7; count of bases not matched to a gene: 9. The CDR3 bases are TGTGCCAGCAGGGCGGGACTGCGGGAGGGGACCCAGTACTTC. It translates to CASRAGLREGTQYF.

In this sample, this clonotype turned up a few times. The CDR3 DNA reads TGCAGCGTCGCGAACACTGAAGCTTTCTTT. Protein sequence: CSVANTEAFF. The rearrangement joins TRBV29-1 to TRBJ1-1; D remains ambiguous. The CDR3 has 10 amino acids. CDR1 is SQVTM, CDR2 ANQGSEA, per germline. The germline V and J ends were trimmed by 6 bases and 1 base, with 3 bases remaining between them. Together with reference TRBV29-1 and TRBJ1-1, the CDR3 gives the full variable domain: SAVISQKPSRDICQRGTSLTIQCQVDSQVTMMFWYRQQPGQSLTLIATANQGSEATYESGFVIDKFPISRPNLTFSTLTVSNMSPEDSSIYLCSVANTEAFFGQGTRLTVV.

This clonotype was seen a handful of times. J is TRBJ2-7 and V is TRBV15; TRBD2 aligns across 8 bases. The CDR3 sequence is 16 residues long. Trimming removed 3 bases from V and 1 base from J; junction bases left unmatched: 8. Germline V gene lookup returns CDR1 LNHNV and CDR2 YYDKDF (reference sequence). Here the CDR3 DNA reads TGTGCCACCAGCAGGTCAGCGGGAGTTAGGTCCTACGAGCAGTACTTC. Its protein product is CATSRSAGVRSYEQYF.

In this sample, this clonotype turned up a few times. The chain is built from TRBV7-8 and TRBJ1-4; no definite D call. CDR1 and CDR2 (germline): SGHVS, FQNEAQ. V was clipped by 5 bases and J by 7 bases, with 11 bases between them. The CDR3 is 13 residues long. CDR3 DNA: TGTGCCAGCAGCCCTTTCCAGGCTGAAAAACTGTTTTTT. This codes for CASSPFQAEKLFF.

There are many counts of this clonotype. This chain joins TRBV7-2 and TRBJ2-5; 8 bases map to TRBD2. The CDR3 covers 15 residues. CDR1 SGHTA and CDR2 FQGNSA come from the germline V gene. Trimming removed 5 bases from V and 3 bases from J; junction bases left unmatched: 8. The CDR3 loop is CASSPRGGSEETQYF. Written as DNA, the CDR3 is TGTGCCAGCAGCCCCCGGGGGGGGTCAGAAGAGACCCAGTACTTC. The full variable domain, with the rest looked up from reference TRBV7-2 and TRBJ2-5, is GAGVSQSPSNKVTEKGKDVELRCDPISGHTALYWYRQSLGQGLEFLIYFQGNSAPDKSGLPSDRFSAERTGGSVSTLTIQRTQQEDSAVYLCASSPRGGSEETQYFGPGTRLLVL.

The chain links TRBV6-2 or TRBV6-3 to TRBJ2-7; no definite D call. CDR3 size: 13 residues. V was cut by 2 bases and J by 4 bases, with 9 bases left in between. Germline lookup yields CDR1 MNHEY and CDR2 SVGEGT. The CDR3 nucleotides read TGTGCCAGCAGTTACGAGCTGAGTTACGAGCAGTACTTC. Translating it yields CASSYELSYEQYF.

The chain has TRBV7-9 and TRBJ1-4; 8 bases fit TRBD1. Germline values: CDR1 SEHNR, CDR2 FQNEAQ (reference sequence). Trimming at V came to 5 bases and at J to 7 bases, leaving 6 bases not matched to a gene. This CDR3 has 14 residues. CDR3: CASSRTGMGEKLFF. For the CDR3, the DNA is TGTGCCAGCAGCAGGACAGGGATGGGTGAAAAACTGTTTTTT.

This clonotype has more than one count but fewer than ten. One end of the junction varies from germline; a read error may be responsible. V usage is TRBV27 and J usage is TRBJ2-7; 10 nucleotides agree with TRBD1. Germline V CDR1 and CDR2: MNHEY, SMNVEV (reference sequence). The CDR3 consists of 16 residues. The CDR3 loop is CASSLSRDRGTYEQHF. The CDR3 DNA follows: TGTGCCAGCAGTTTATCCCGGGACAGGGGAACCTACGAGCAGCACTTC.

This clonotype occurred many times. The CDR3 protein is CASSLGDRGQPQHF. As DNA, the CDR3 is TGTGCCAGCAGCTTAGGGGACAGGGGCCAGCCCCAGCATTTT. The chain combines TRBV11-2 with TRBJ1-5; 10 bases line up with TRBD1. The CDR3 is made up of 14 amino acids. V gave up 1 base and J gave up 7 bases; unmatched junction bases: 1. Per germline, CDR1 SGHAT and CDR2 FQNNGV.

This chain connects TRBV7-9 to TRBJ2-7; D remains unclear. From germline, CDR1 is SEHNR and CDR2 FQNEAQ (reference sequence). Trimming took 1 base from V and 5 from J, leaving 9 bases between them. The CDR3 contains 13 residues. The CDR3 protein is CASSLVPDDEQYF. The CDR3 DNA reads TGTGCCAGCAGCTTAGTGCCCGACGACGAGCAGTACTTC.

This clonotype was counted between two and nine times. One end of the junction is discordant with germline, which a read error may explain. The chain uses TRBV7-8 and TRBJ2-5, with D maybe TRBD1 (6 bases). CDR3 length: 14 residues. Germline CDR1 SGHVS, CDR2 FQNEAQ. The CDR3 here is CATLGRGSGETQYF. The CDR3 nucleotides are TGTGCCACCCTGGGTAGGGGGTCAGGAGAGACCCAGTACTTT.

This clonotype came up many times. The CDR3 nucleotides read TGCAGTGCTAGAGATTTTGTGTCCTACGAGCAGTACTTC. Translated, it gives CSARDFVSYEQYF. The rearrangement links TRBV20-1 to TRBJ2-7; D uncertain. The germline V gene has CDR1 DFQATT and CDR2 SNEGSKA (reference sequence). CDR3 size: 13 residues. The germline V and J ends were trimmed by 0 bases and 1 base, with 7 bases remaining between them.